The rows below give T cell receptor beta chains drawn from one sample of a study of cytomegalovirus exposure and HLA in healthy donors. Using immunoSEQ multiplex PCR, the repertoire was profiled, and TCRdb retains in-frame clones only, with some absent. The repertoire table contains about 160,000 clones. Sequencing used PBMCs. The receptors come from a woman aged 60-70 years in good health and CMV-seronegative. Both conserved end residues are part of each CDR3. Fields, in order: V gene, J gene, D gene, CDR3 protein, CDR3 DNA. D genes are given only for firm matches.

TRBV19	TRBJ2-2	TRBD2	CASSEGLAGGGTGELFF	TGTGCCAGTAGTGAAGGACTAGCGGGAGGTGGTACCGGGGAGCTGTTTTTT
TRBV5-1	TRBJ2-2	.	CASSFVAANANTGELFF	TGCGCCAGCAGCTTTGTAGCAGCTAACGCGAACACCGGGGAGCTGTTTTTT
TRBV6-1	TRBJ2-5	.	CASTPHTQETQYF	TGTGCCAGCACCCCACATACCCAAGAGACCCAGTACTTC
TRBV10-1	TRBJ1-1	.	CASSEFSGTPGGAFF	TGCGCCAGCAGTGAGTTTTCCGGGACTCCCGGAGGAGCTTTCTTT
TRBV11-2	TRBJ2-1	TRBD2	CASSPYRGTSGYNEQFF	TGTGCCAGCAGCCCTTACCGCGGGACTAGCGGTTACAATGAGCAGTTCTTC
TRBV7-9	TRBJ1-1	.	CASRPRAAGAFF	TGTGCCAGCAGACCCAGGGCGGCTGGGGCTTTCTTT
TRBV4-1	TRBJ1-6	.	CASSQDAGQGGSPLHF	TGCGCCAGCAGCCAGGATGCCGGCCAGGGCGGTTCACCCCTCCACTTT
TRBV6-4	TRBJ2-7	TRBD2	CASSVPTTAGGYEQYF	TGTGCCAGCAGTGTCCCCACTACAGCGGGAGGGTACGAGCAGTACTTC
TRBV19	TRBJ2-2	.	CAGGGWAGELFF	TGTGCTGGTGGCGGGTGGGCCGGGGAGCTGTTTTTT
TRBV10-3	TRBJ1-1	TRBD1	CAIQGVLLNTEAFF	TGTGCCATCCAGGGGGTGCTGTTGAACACTGAAGCTTTCTTT
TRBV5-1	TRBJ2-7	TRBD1	CASSLQGATVEQYF	TGCGCCAGCAGCTTACAGGGGGCGACCGTGGAGCAGTACTTC
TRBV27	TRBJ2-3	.	CASSRRDRGTDTQYF	TGTGCCAGCAGTAGGCGGGACAGAGGCACAGATACGCAGTATTTT